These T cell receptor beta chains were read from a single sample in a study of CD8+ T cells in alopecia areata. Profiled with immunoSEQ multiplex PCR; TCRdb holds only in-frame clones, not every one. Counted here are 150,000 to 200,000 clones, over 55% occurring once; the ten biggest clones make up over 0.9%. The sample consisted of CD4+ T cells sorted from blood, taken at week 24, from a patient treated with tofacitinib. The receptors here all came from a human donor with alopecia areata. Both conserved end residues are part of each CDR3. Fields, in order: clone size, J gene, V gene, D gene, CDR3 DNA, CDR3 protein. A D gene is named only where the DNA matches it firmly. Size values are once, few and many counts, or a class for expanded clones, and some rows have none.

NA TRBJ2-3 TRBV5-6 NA TGTGCCAGCAGCTTGGAGTCGGGCGGTTCACAGGATACGCAGTATTTT CASSLESGGSQDTQYF
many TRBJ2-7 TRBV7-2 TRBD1 TGTGCCAGCAGTTTACAGGGGCCCGAGCAGTACTTC CASSLQGPEQYF
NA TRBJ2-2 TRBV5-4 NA TGTGCCAGCAGCCATGGGGGTGAGACCGGGGAGCTGTTTTTT CASSHGGETGELFF
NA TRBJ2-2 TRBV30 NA TGTGCCTGGAGTCTTCGGGGTCGCGGGGAGCTGTTTTTT CAWSLRGRGELFF
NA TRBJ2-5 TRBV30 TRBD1 TGTGCCTGGAGGGGAAGACAGGGAGAGACCCAGTACTTC CAWRGRQGETQYF
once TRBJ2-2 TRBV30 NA TGTGCCTGGCGTAGGGGGAACACCGGGGAGCTGTTTTTT CAWRRGNTGELFF
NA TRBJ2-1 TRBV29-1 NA TGCAGCGTTGTGCGGCAGGTCGGCACCTACAATGAGCAGTTCTTC CSVVRQVGTYNEQFF
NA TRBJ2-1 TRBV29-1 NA TGCAGCGTTGGCAGGCAGGGTTTGGGCAATGAGCAGTTCTTC CSVGRQGLGNEQFF
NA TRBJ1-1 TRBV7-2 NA TGTGCCAGCAGCTTACAAAGCGGTAACACTGAAGCTTTCTTT CASSLQSGNTEAFF
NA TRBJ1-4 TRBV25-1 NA TGTGCCAGCAGTGATCCAGGGGTCCCAACTAATGAAAAACTGTTTTTT CASSDPGVPTNEKLFF
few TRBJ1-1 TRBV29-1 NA TGCAGCGTTGCAAGCAGCGGTAATGAAGCTTTCTTT CSVASSGNEAFF
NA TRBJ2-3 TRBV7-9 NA TGTGCCAGCAGCCCCGCGGGCCGGTCGGGGGCAGATACGCAGTATTTT CASSPAGRSGADTQYF
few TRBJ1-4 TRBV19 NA TGTGCCAGTAGTATGGCCGACGAAAAACTGTTTTTT CASSMADEKLFF
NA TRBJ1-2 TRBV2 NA TGTGCCAGCACCCCAACGTCCGGGGTAATCTATGGCTACACCTTC CASTPTSGVIYGYTF
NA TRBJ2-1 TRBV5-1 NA TGCGCCAGCAGCCCGACAGCCCTTCCGTTCTTC CASSPTALPFF
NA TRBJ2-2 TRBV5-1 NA TGCGCCAGCAGCTTGCAGGGATCCACCGGGGAGCTGTTTTTT CASSLQGSTGELFF
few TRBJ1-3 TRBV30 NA TGTGCCTGGAGTGTATCTCTCGGAAACACCATATATTTT CAWSVSLGNTIYF
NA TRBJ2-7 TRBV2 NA TGTGCCAGCAGCCCTACTATGGGGTTCTACGAGCAGTACTTC CASSPTMGFYEQYF
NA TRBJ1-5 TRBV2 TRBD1 TGTGCCAGCAGTGAACGACAGGGACGGGTTGGCCAGCCCCAGCATTTT CASSERQGRVGQPQHF
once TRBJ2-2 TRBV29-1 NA TGCAGCGTTCAACAGGGTTACACCGGGGAGCTGTTTTTT CSVQQGYTGELFF
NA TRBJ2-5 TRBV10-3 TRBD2 TGTGCCATCAGCGCGACTAGCGGGGTAGAGACCCAGTACTTC CAISATSGVETQYF
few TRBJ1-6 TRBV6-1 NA TGTGCCAGCAGTCTCAGGGCTTTTAATTCACCCCTCCACTTT CASSLRAFNSPLHF
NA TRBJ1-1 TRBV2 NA TGTGCCAGCAACGCAAGGGGAGACACTGAAGCTTTCTTT CASNARGDTEAFF
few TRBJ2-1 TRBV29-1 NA TGCAGCGTATATGGAGGGTACAATGAGCAGTTCTTC CSVYGGYNEQFF
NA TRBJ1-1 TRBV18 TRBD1 TGTGCCAGCTCCCCACAGGGGGATCGGACGAACACTGAAGCTTTCTTT CASSPQGDRTNTEAFF